This T cell receptor beta chain appears in the sequencing data of a study of a mutant IDH1 vaccine in newly diagnosed glioma. Study in general: The earlier regimen, radiotherapy, temozolomide, or both, was most often both.

On this clone: Its cognate antigen is unknown.

The time point is: week 23, last vaccination. Each dose delivered 300 ug of mutant IDH1 20-mer peptide subcutaneously with imiquimod. Measured with immunoSEQ multiplex PCR; TCRdb has only the in-frame clones, and not every one. The repertoire includes approximately 79,000 clones, approximately 85% of them detected once, and roughly 0.78% sits in the top ten. This CDR3 is 16 amino acids long. Trimming took 3 bases from V and 3 from J; bases not matched to a gene: 7. Germline CDR1 reads LNHDA; CDR2 reads SQIVND (reference sequence). The chain recombines TRBV19 with TRBJ2-4, with 8 bases lining up with TRBD2. The source of this sequence is a woman between 45 and 65 years old with glioma. Sequences were derived from PBMCs, sampled from a glioma patient whose treatment included an IDH1 peptide vaccine. Here the CDR3 reads CASSIVREGGKNIQYF. The CDR3 DNA sequence: TGTGCCAGTAGTATCGTTCGGGAGGGTGGCAAAAACATTCAGTACTTC.